This TCR beta chain emerged from a study of cytomegalovirus exposure and HLA in healthy donors. The CDR3 loop spans 11 amino acids. Germline V gene data show CDR1 as SQVTM and CDR2 as ANQGSEA. Trimming stripped 1 base from V and 7 bases from J, with 7 bases between. Use of 60 Vbeta and 13 Jbeta primers characterized the PCR. Some clones are missing from TCRdb's copy, which holds only in-frame ones; the method was immunoSEQ multiplex PCR. This sample contains around 50,000 clones. This clonotype originated in a woman aged 45-65 years in good health and CMV-seropositive. Specimen: PBMCs. The chain links TRBV29-1 to TRBJ1-2, with D possibly being TRBD1 (6 bases). In nucleotides, the CDR3 is TGCAGCGTTGAAGGAGGGGGTGGCTACACCTTC. Amino acid sequence: CSVEGGGGYTF.